The sequence of this T cell receptor beta chain was determined in a study of regulatory T cells in long-lasting Graves disease. Per the germline V gene, CDR1 is SGHTA and CDR2 is FQGTGA. Trimming stripped 2 bases from V and 0 bases from J, with 11 bases between. The CDR3 has 16 amino acids. Time point in this sample: persistent/refractory GD, antithyroid drugs over 5 years with positive TRAb. The TCR library used RNA extracted from PBMCs. Arm-PCR of CDR3 regions with iRepertoire HTBI primers generated TCR beta libraries. TCRdb passed the multiplex PCR reads through MiXCR, listing each CDR3 protein once. The sample lists 400,000 to 500,000 distinct CDR3 sequences, roughly 22% seen once, with 13% in the top ten.

The TCR sequence derives from a female donor with Graves disease. This material consisted of peripheral blood mononuclear cells (PBMCs), taken when the disease was refractory, from a patient treated with antithyroid drugs. J is TRBJ2-1 and V is TRBV7-3, with a tentative D call TRBD2 (5 bases). The CDR3 coding sequence is TGTGCCAGCAGCTTATGGGCCGGAGGCTCCTACAATGAGCAGTTCTTC. Its protein is CASSLWAGGSYNEQFF.